The 3 T cell receptor beta chains listed next were all sequenced from one sample in a study of blood T cells in healthy people across ages. A sample-barcoded 5' primer and a J-beta primer mix were used in a second PCR of roughly 7 to 12 cycles. TCRdb called the 5' RACE reads again in MiXCR, with one record for every CDR3 protein. The sample contains hundreds of thousands of distinct CDR3 sequences, 25% to 30% of which appear only once. The material sequenced was blood. Receptors were obtained from an elderly woman in good health.

This clonotype was counted at least ten times. The chain joins TRBV7-2 to TRBJ2-5; 7 bases align to TRBD1. The trim removed 5 bases at V and 0 bases at J, leaving 6 bases unmatched. The germline V gene has CDR1 SGHTA and CDR2 FQGNSA. CDR3 length: 15 amino acids. This CDR3 reads CASSTTGEYQETQYF. The CDR3 nucleotides read TGTGCCAGCAGCACCACAGGGGAGTACCAAGAGACCCAGTACTTC. The whole variable domain, remainder taken from reference TRBV7-2 and TRBJ2-5, is GAGVSQSPSNKVTEKGKDVELRCDPISGHTALYWYRQSLGQGLEFLIYFQGNSAPDKSGLPSDRFSAERTGGSVSTLTIQRTQQEDSAVYLCASSTTGEYQETQYFGPGTRLLVL.

The chain combines TRBV15 with TRBJ1-1, with D possibly matching TRBD1 (6 bases). V lost 5 bases, J lost 1 base, and 11 bases lay in between. This CDR3 has 14 residues. Germline assignment: CDR1 LNHNV and CDR2 YYDKDF (reference sequence). The CDR3 DNA follows: TGTGCCACCAGCCCCCGGACAGAGAACACTGAAGCTTTCTTT. Protein: CATSPRTENTEAFF.

V gene TRBV20-1 combines with J gene TRBJ2-5, with D perhaps matching TRBD2 (7 bases). V was shortened by 2 bases and J by 2 bases, with 15 bases between the two germline ends. The CDR3 has 15 amino acids. From germline, CDR1 is DFQATT and CDR2 SNEGSKA (reference sequence). The CDR3, as DNA: TGCAGTGCTAGATATCCGGGGGGCCTTCAAGAGACCCAGTACTTC. It specifies CSARYPGGLQETQYF.